The 8 T cell receptor beta chains below all came from one sample that was sequenced in a study of spatial heterogeneity in lung cancer. Time point denoted: blood at routine non-recurrence follow-up after resection. Each CDR3 protein gets one entry after TCRdb re-called the 5' RACE reads with MiXCR. The sample carries about 70,000 distinct CDR3 sequences, about 8.2% recorded once. Sequences were derived from PBMCs, sampled at follow-up. Receptors originate from a female donor with early-stage non-small cell lung cancer.

On this clonotype: This clone may be a read error of a much larger clone one base away. The chain carries TRBV11-2 and TRBJ2-1, with D hard to call. The CDR3 covers 14 residues. Germline lookup yields CDR1 SGHAT and CDR2 FQNNGV. CDR3 sequence: CVSRQAREYNEQFF. CDR3 in DNA: TGTGTCAGCAGGCAAGCACGAGAGTACAATGAGCAGTTCTTC.

The sample holds many counts of this clonotype. The J gene is TRBJ2-7, the V gene TRBV6-5, with D possibly matching TRBD2 (5 bases). Germline loops: CDR1 MNHEY, CDR2 SVGAGI. The CDR3 is 14 amino acids. V dropped 2 bases and J dropped 1 base, with 9 bases sitting between them. In DNA form, the CDR3 reads TGTGCCAGCAGTTACGGGAGCCAGTCCTACGAGCAGTACTTC. Translated: CASSYGSQSYEQYF.

This clonotype has a count of ten or more. The rearrangement joins TRBV10-3 to TRBJ2-5; TRBD1 matches at 9 bases. The CDR3 loop spans 15 amino acids. In germline, CDR1 is ENHRY, CDR2 SYGVKD. Germline trimming cut 1 base from V and 1 base from J; bases unmatched to any gene: 1. This CDR3 is CAISEYRGLQETQYF. The CDR3 nucleotides read TGTGCCATCAGTGAGTACAGGGGGCTCCAAGAGACCCAGTACTTC.

J is TRBJ2-1 and V is TRBV9, with D possibly matching TRBD2 (6 bases). V shed 6 bases and J shed 2 bases, with 12 bases lying between them. Germline V CDR1 and CDR2: SGDLS, YYNGEE. This CDR3 has 14 residues. CDR3 sequence reads: CASTPTSTYNEQFF. The CDR3 region has the DNA TGTGCCAGCACACCTACTAGCACCTACAATGAGCAGTTCTTC.

Many counts were recorded for this clonotype. The V call is TRBV2, the J call TRBJ1-6, with D hard to call. V dropped 11 bases and J dropped 7 bases, with 15 bases sitting between them. The CDR3 totals 13 residues. Germline V gene lookup returns CDR1 SNHLY and CDR2 FYNNEI. The CDR3 region has the DNA TGTGCCGCAAAGGGAGGAGAAAATTCACCCCTCCACTTT. As protein: CAAKGGENSPLHF. Filled out from reference TRBV2 and TRBJ1-6, the complete variable domain reads EPEVTQTPSHQVTQMGQEVILRCVPISNHLYFYWYRQILGQKVEFLVSFYNNEISEKSEIFDDQFSVERPDGSNFTLKIRSTKLEDSAMYFCAAKGGENSPLHFGNGTRLTVT.

Ten or more counts support this clonotype. The CDR3 nucleotides read TGTGCCAGCAGTTATTTGGGGACCTACAGGGGCGCGAGTGGCTACACCTTC. It is translated as CASSYLGTYRGASGYTF. The chain has TRBV6-5 and TRBJ1-2, with 7 bases fitting TRBD1. The CDR3 runs 17 residues. Germline CDR1 is MNHEY and CDR2 is SVGAGI. The V and J ends lost 3 bases and 7 bases, in that order; junction bases with no gene match: 17.

This clonotype showed up many times. The chain carries TRBV9 and TRBJ2-5, with 9 bases that match TRBD1. The V and J ends lost 2 bases and 2 bases, in that order; junction bases with no gene match: 1. The CDR3 is 14 amino acids. CDR1 is SGDLS, CDR2 YYNGEE, per germline. The CDR3 is CASSVGTGQETQYF. DNA of the CDR3: TGTGCCAGCAGCGTCGGGACAGGGCAAGAGACCCAGTACTTC.

This clonotype was seen at least ten times. V is TRBV11-2 and J is TRBJ2-7, with a possible D match to TRBD2 (5 bases). The CDR3 runs 13 residues. Germline V gives CDR1 SGHAT, CDR2 FQNNGV. Trimming removed 5 bases at V and 0 bases at J, with 8 bases between. This CDR3 reads CASSRDYSYEQYF. The CDR3 nucleotides are TGTGCCAGCAGCCGCGACTACTCCTACGAGCAGTACTTC.